This TCR beta chain is drawn from a study of cytomegalovirus exposure and HLA in healthy donors. PCR involved 60 Vbeta and 13 Jbeta primers. Method: immunoSEQ multiplex PCR; TCRdb's copy keeps in-frame clones and lacks some. The sample yields about 150,000 clones, 84% seen once. CDR1 LGHNA and CDR2 YNFKEQ come from the germline V gene. The CDR3 length is 15 residues. To note about this clone: Its target is unknown. At one end the junction does not follow the germline gene, possibly because of a read error.

Overall study findings and caveats: In a later analysis, an Asian-associated ancestry cluster reportedly showed fewer N-insertions than the approximately 700-donor mean. For most TCR beta V segments, an earlier analysis put the productive rate at about 90% or about 30% of the time. Cytomegalovirus status was reportedly diagnosed by the classifier with high specificity and sensitivity. Later work showed greater clonal expansion in HLA-associated TCR beta chains than in equally common others.

Sequenced material: PBMCs. The sequence was collected from a boy between 2 and 10 years old in good health and CMV-seronegative. The chain employs TRBV4-2 and TRBJ1-1, with 8 nucleotides matching TRBD1. For the CDR3, the DNA is TGTGCCGGCAGCCAAGATCAGGGGGCGGTGTCTGAAGCTTTCTTT. It specifies CAGSQDQGAVSEAFF.